This TCR beta chain came from a study of blood T cell repertoires in COVID-19. CDR3 length: 16 amino acids. Germline V gene data show CDR1 as MNHNS and CDR2 as SASEGT. V was clipped by 4 bases and J by 1 base, with 15 bases between them. Repertoires were generated with immunoSEQ multiplex PCR, while TCRdb's copy carries only in-frame clones and drops some. The sample carries about 110,000 clones, about 87% recorded once. The clonotype comes from a woman aged 45-59 years with acute or convalescent COVID-19. The sample taken for sequencing was peripheral blood. J is TRBJ2-3 and V is TRBV6-1, with D maybe TRBD2 (5 bases). This CDR3 is CASSASQIIGTDTQYF. CDR3 in DNA: TGTGCCAGCAGTGCTAGCCAGATTATTGGCACAGATACGCAGTATTTT.